The source of this TCR beta chain is a study of tumor-infiltrating lymphocytes in primary liver carcinoma. CDR3 length: 15 amino acids. CDR1 is SGHVS and CDR2 is FQNEAQ in the germline V gene. V lost 0 bases to trimming and J lost 4 bases, with 10 bases between them. Total RNA (roughly 0.45 ug) served as template for TCR beta cDNA synthesis primed by a constant-region primer. Slightly modified ARM-PCR with three nested multiplex PCR rounds yielded TCR beta libraries. The opening two PCR rounds, around 9 cycles each, paired TRBV1-TRBV30 forward primers with a C-beta reverse primer. In TCRdb, the multiplex PCR reads were re-called with MiXCR into one record per CDR3 protein. This sample has 310,000 or so distinct CDR3 sequences, with approximately 64% found just once. Remarks on this clonotype: A read error is likely, as this CDR3 ends without the conserved phenylalanine or tryptophan.

Blood RNA was derived from unsorted whole blood, and germline DNA was extracted too. The specimen sequenced was peripheral blood. This receptor was obtained from a man aged 35 to 55 with primary liver carcinoma and hepatitis B virus infection. This chain joins TRBV7-8 and TRBJ1-5, with D possibly being TRBD1 (5 bases). The CDR3 here is CASSLARGVNQPQHY. The CDR3 region has the DNA TGTGCCAGCAGCTTAGCGCGGGGGGTTAATCAGCCCCAGCATTAT.